This is a list of T cell receptor beta chains from one sample in a study of shared clonotypes between healthy human individuals. Data came from immunoSEQ multiplex PCR; TCRdb stores just in-frame clones and leaves some out. The data show millions of clones, about 93% seen once. The sequencing input was naive CD8+ T cells from PBMCs. The receptors were gathered from a man aged 18 to 29 in good health. Some clones in this sample may be carry-over from other donors' samples. The CDR3 runs from the conserved cysteine through the conserved F or W. D genes are given only for firm matches. Not every row has a clone size; where given, it reads once, few, many or a size class.

j_call d_call clone_size v_call cdr3_aa cdr3_nt
TRBJ2-5 TRBD2 NA TRBV7-9 CASSSGLAGAGETQYF TGTGCCAGCAGCTCAGGACTAGCGGGAGCTGGGGAGACCCAGTACTTC
TRBJ1-2 NA NA TRBV18 CASSPPRPNYGYTF TGTGCCAGCTCACCACCGCGCCCTAACTATGGCTACACCTTC
TRBJ2-1 NA NA TRBV4-2 CASSPFYGSQAYNEQFF TGTGCCAGCAGCCCCTTCTACGGGAGTCAGGCCTACAATGAGCAGTTCTTC
TRBJ1-3 TRBD1 NA TRBV13 CASSPTSRQDRINTIYF TGTGCCAGCAGCCCTACTAGCCGACAGGACAGGATAAACACCATATATTTT
TRBJ2-7 TRBD1 NA TRBV28 CASRPLGEGGPYEQYF TGTGCCAGCAGACCCTTGGGGGAAGGGGGCCCCTACGAGCAGTACTTC
TRBJ2-1 TRBD2 NA TRBV29-1 CSILHQREWYNEQFF TGCAGCATACTACACCAGCGGGAGTGGTACAATGAGCAGTTCTTC
TRBJ2-7 TRBD1 NA TRBV7-9 CASSYYRGKSGEQYF TGTGCCAGCAGCTATTACAGGGGGAAGTCTGGCGAGCAGTACTTC
TRBJ2-7 NA NA TRBV9 CASSVGPAYEQYF TGTGCCAGCAGCGTAGGGCCTGCCTACGAGCAGTACTTC
TRBJ2-3 TRBD1 NA TRBV5-6 CASSSHHRGRTDTQYF TGTGCCAGCAGCTCACACCACAGGGGGCGGACAGATACGCAGTATTTT
TRBJ2-1 NA NA TRBV6-5 CASSYKSHNEQFF TGTGCCAGCAGTTACAAGAGCCATAATGAGCAGTTCTTC
TRBJ1-4 NA NA TRBV7-6 CASSQQGGLVATNEKLFF TGTGCCAGCAGCCAACAGGGAGGCCTAGTTGCAACTAATGAAAAACTGTTTTTT
TRBJ1-2 TRBD1 NA TRBV19 CASSSQGLNGYTF TGTGCCAGTAGTTCACAGGGGTTGAATGGCTACACCTTC
TRBJ2-7 TRBD1 NA TRBV6-5 CASSDRVSYEQYF TGTGCCAGCAGTGACAGGGTCTCCTACGAGCAGTACTTC
TRBJ2-1 NA few TRBV9 CASSVGQTNEQFF TGTGCCAGCAGCGTAGGCCAGACAAATGAGCAGTTCTTC
TRBJ2-5 TRBD2 NA TRBV27 CASSLSSDVGDYPQETQYF TGTGCCAGCAGTTTATCCTCAGATGTAGGGGACTACCCCCAAGAGACCCAGTACTTC
TRBJ2-1 NA NA TRBV9 CASSDSRDIVNNEQFF TGTGCCAGCAGCGACTCCCGGGACATTGTTAACAATGAGCAGTTCTTC
TRBJ2-7 TRBD2 NA TRBV6-5 CASGGLAPYEQYF TGTGCCAGCGGGGGACTAGCGCCCTACGAGCAGTACTTC
TRBJ1-4 NA NA TRBV4-1 CASSPGGRQSEKLFF TGCGCCAGCAGCCCCGGCGGACGTCAGTCTGAAAAACTGTTTTTT
TRBJ2-7 TRBD2 NA TRBV5-1 CASSLVPGGRTSGVYEQYF TGCGCCAGCAGCTTGGTGCCAGGGGGCAGGACTAGCGGTGTGTACGAGCAGTACTTC